The entry below describes one T cell receptor (beta chain). With a constant-region primer, TCR beta cDNA was made from approximately 520 ng of total RNA. A slightly modified ARM-PCR protocol with three nested multiplex PCR rounds produced these TCR beta libraries. Running approximately 10 cycles apiece, the first two PCR rounds relied on TRBV1-TRBV30 forward primers together with a C-beta reverse primer. TCRdb re-derived calls from the multiplex PCR reads in MiXCR, one entry per CDR3 protein. The sample has about 330,000 distinct CDR3 sequences, about 65% seen once. Germline DNA was also extracted, while the blood RNA originated from unsorted whole blood. The source of the sample is a study of tumor-infiltrating lymphocytes in primary liver carcinoma. Trimming cost V 4 bases and J 6 bases, with 13 bases left between them. CDR1 and CDR2 from the germline V gene are SGDLS and YYNGEE. The CDR3 runs 14 residues.

V and J are TRBV9 and TRBJ2-2; either TRBD1 or TRBD2 may supply D (6 bases each). The origin of this receptor is a man aged 40-49 years with primary liver carcinoma and hepatitis B virus infection. The source material was peripheral blood. CDR3 nucleotides: TGTGCCAGCAGCTCGGTCGGGGGCGCCGGGGAGCTGTTTTTT. Translated, it gives CASSSVGGAGELFF.